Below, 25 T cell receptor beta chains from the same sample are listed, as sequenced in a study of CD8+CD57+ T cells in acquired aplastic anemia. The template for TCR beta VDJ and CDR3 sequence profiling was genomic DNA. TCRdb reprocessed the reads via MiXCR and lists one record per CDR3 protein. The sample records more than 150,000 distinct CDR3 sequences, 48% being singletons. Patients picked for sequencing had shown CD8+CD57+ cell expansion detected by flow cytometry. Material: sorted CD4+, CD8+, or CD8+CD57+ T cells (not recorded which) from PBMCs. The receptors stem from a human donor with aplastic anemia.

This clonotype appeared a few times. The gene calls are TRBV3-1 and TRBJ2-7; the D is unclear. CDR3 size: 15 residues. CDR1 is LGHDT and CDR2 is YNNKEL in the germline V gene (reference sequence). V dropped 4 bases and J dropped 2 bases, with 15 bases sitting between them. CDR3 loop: CASSPQRDSTYEQYF. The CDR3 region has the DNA TGTGCCAGCAGCCCACAACGAGACTCAACCTACGAGCAGTACTTC.

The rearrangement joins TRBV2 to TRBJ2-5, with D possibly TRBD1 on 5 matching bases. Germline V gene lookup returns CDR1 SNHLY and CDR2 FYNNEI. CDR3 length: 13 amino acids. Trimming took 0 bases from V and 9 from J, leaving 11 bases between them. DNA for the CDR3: TGTGCCAGCAGTGAAGCGGATCAGGGCGCCCAGTACTTC. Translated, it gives CASSEADQGAQYF.

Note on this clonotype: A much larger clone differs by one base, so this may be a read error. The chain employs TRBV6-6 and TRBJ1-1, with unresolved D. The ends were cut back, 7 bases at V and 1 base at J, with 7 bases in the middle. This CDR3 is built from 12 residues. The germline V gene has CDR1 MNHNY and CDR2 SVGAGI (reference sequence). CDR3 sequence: CASTRQNTEAFF. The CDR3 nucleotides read TGTGCCAGCACCCGACAGAACACTGAAGCTTTCTTT.

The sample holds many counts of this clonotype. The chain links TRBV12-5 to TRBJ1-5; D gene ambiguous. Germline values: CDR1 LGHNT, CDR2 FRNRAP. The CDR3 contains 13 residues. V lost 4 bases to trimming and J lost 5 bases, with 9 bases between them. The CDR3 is CASGSGSYQPQHF. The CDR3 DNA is TGTGCTAGTGGTTCAGGCAGTTATCAGCCCCAGCATTTT. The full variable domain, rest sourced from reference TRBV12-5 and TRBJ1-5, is DARVTQTPRHKVTEMGQEVTMRCQPILGHNTVFWYRQTMMQGLELLAYFRNRAPLDDSGMPKDRFSAEMPDATLATLKIQPSEPRDSAVYFCASGSGSYQPQHFGDGTRLSIL.

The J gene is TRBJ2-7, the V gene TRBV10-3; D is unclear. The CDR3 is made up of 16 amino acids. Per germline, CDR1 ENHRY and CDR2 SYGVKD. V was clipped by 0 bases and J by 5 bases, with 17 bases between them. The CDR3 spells CAISESIGFSGHEQYF. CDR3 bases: TGTGCCATCAGTGAGTCTATCGGGTTTTCCGGACACGAGCAGTACTTC.

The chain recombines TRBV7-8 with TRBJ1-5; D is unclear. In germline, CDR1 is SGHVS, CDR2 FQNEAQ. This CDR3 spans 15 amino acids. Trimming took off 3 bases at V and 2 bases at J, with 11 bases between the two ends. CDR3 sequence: CASSLRAGGNQPQHF. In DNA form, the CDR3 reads TGTGCCAGCAGCTTGAGGGCGGGTGGCAATCAGCCCCAGCATTTT.

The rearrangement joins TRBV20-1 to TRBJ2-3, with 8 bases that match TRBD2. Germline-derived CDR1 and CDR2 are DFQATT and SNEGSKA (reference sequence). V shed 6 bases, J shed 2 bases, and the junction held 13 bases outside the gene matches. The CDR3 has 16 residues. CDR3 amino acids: CSAKRLARGNTDTQYF. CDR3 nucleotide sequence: TGCAGTGCGAAGAGACTAGCGAGAGGGAACACAGATACGCAGTATTTT.

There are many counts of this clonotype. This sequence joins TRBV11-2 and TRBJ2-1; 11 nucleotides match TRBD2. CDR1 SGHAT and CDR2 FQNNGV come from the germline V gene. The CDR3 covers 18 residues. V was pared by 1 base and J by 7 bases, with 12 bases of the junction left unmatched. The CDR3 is CASSLVPSGGPGSNEQFF. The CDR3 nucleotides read TGTGCCAGCAGCTTAGTTCCTAGCGGGGGGCCGGGGTCAAATGAGCAGTTCTTC. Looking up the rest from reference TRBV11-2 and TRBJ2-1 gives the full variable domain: EAGVAQSPRYKIIEKRQSVAFWCNPISGHATLYWYQQILGQGPKLLIQFQNNGVVDDSQLPKDRFSAERLKGVDSTLKIQPAKLEDSAVYLCASSLVPSGGPGSNEQFFGPGTRLTVL.

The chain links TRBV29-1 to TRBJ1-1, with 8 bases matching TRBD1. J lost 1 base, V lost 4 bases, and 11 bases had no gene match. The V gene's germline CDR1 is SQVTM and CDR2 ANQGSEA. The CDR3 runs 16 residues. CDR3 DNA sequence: TGCAGCGTTGTCAGGGGGCGCGGACATGGGAACACTGAAGCTTTCTTT. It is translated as CSVVRGRGHGNTEAFF.

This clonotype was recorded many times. As DNA, the CDR3 is TGTGCCAGCAGCGTAGACTATGGAGACAATACGCAGTATTTT. Its translation is CASSVDYGDNTQYF. V is TRBV9 and J is TRBJ2-3, with unresolved D. This CDR3 is built from 14 residues. CDR1 is SGDLS and CDR2 is YYNGEE in the germline V gene. V gave up 0 bases and J gave up 7 bases, with 12 bases separating them.

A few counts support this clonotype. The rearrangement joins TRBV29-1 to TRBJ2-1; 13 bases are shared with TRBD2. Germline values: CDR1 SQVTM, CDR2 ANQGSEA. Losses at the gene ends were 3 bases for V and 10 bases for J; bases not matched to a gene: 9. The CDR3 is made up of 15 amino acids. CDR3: CSVEPGTSGIGEQFF. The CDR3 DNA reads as TGCAGCGTTGAGCCCGGGACTAGCGGGATTGGAGAGCAGTTCTTC.

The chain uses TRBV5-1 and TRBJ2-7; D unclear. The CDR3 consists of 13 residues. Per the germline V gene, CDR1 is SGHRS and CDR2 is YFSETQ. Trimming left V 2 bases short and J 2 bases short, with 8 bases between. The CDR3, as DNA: TGCGCCAGCAGCTTTTACGGAACCTACGAGCAGTACTTC. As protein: CASSFYGTYEQYF.

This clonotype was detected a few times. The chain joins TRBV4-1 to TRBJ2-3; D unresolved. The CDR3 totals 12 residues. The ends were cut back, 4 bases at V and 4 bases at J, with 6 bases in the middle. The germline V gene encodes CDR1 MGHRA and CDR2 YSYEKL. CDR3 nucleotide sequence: TGCGCCAGCAGCCGGTATGCAGATACGCAGTATTTT. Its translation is CASSRYADTQYF.

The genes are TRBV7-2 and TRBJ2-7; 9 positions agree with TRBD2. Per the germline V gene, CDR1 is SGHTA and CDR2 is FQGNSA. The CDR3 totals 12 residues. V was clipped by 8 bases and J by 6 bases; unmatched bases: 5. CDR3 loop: CASGLAGLEQYF. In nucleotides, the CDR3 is TGTGCCAGCGGTCTAGCGGGACTCGAGCAGTACTTC.

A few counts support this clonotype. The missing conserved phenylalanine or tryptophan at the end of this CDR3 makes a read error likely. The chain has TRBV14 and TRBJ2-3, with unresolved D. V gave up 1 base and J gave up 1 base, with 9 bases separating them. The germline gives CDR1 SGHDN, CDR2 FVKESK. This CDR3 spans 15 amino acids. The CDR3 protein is CASSQAHSRTDTQYY. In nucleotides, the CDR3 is TGTGCCAGCAGCCAAGCCCATTCTCGCACAGATACGCAGTATTAT.

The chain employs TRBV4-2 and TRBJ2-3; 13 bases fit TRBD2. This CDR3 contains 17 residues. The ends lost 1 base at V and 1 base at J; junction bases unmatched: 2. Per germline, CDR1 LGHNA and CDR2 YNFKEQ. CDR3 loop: CASSQGTSGGRTDTQYF. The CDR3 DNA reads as TGTGCCAGCAGCCAAGGGACTAGCGGGGGCCGCACAGATACGCAGTATTTT.

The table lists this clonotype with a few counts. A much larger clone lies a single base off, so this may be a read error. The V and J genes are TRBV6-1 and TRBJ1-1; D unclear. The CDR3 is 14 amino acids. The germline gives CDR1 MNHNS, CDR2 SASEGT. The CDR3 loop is CASSEQSSNTEALF. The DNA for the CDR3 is TGTGCCAGCAGTGAACAGAGTTCGAACACTGAAGCTCTCTTT.

The DNA of the CDR3 is TGTGCCACCAGTGATCCGCGAGCGGGAGTTGGGGGTGAGCAGTTCTTC. It encodes CATSDPRAGVGGEQFF. The chain joins TRBV24-1 to TRBJ2-1, with 8 bases identical to TRBD2. Germline V lookup: CDR1 KGHDR, CDR2 SFDVKD. The ends lost 3 bases at V and 9 bases at J; junction bases unmatched: 12. The CDR3 length is 16 residues.

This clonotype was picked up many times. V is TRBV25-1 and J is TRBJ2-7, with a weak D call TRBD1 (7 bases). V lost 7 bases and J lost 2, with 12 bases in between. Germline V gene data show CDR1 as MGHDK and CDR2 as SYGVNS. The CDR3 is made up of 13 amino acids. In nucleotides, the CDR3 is TGTGCCAGCATCGGAGGGGGCCCCTACGAGCAGTACTTC. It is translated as CASIGGGPYEQYF.

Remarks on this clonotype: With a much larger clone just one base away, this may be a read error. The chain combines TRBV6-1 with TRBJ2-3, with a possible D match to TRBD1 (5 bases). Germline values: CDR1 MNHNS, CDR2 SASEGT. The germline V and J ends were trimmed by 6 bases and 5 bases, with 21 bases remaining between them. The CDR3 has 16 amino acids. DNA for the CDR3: TGTGCCAGCAGCGCCCCAACCGGACAAAGAGGAGATACGCAGTATTTT. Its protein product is CASSAPTGQRGDTQYF.

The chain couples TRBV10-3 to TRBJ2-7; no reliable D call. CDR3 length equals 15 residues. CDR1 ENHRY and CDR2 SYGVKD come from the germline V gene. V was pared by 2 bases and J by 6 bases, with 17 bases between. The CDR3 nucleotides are TGTGCCATCAGTGAGAAGGGTCCGGCCGCTGCCGAGCAGTACTTC. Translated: CAISEKGPAAAEQYF.

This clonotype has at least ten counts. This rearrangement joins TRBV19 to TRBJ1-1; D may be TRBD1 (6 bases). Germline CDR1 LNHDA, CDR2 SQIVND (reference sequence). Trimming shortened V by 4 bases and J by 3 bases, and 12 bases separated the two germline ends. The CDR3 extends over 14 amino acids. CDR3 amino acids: CASSRRQDHTEAFF. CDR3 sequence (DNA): TGTGCCAGTAGTAGAAGACAGGACCACACTGAAGCTTTCTTT. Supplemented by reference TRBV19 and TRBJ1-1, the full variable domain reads DGGITQSPKYLFRKEGQNVTLSCEQNLNHDAMYWYRQDPGQGLRLIYYSQIVNDFQKGDIAEGYSVSREKKESFPLTVTSAQKNPTAFYLCASSRRQDHTEAFFGQGTRLTVV.

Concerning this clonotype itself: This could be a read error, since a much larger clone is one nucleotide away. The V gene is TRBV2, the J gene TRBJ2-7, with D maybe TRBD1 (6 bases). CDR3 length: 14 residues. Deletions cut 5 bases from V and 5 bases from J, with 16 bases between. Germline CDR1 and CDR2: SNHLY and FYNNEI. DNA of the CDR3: TGTGCCAGCAGTAGGACAGTGGGATTCCACGAGCAGTACTTC. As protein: CASSRTVGFHEQYF.

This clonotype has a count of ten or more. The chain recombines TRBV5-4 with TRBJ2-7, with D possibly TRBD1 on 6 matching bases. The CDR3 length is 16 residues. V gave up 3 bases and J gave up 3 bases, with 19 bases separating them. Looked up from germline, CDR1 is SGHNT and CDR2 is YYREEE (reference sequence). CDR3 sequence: CASSSPPGQGDYEQYF. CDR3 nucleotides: TGTGCCAGCAGCTCGCCGCCGGGACAAGGTGACTACGAGCAGTACTTC.

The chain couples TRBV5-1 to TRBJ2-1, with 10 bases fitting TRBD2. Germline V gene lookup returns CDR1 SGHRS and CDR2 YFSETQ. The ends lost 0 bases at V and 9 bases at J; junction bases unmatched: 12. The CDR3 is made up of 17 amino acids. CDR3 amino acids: CASSLVTQREGRGEQFF. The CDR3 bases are TGCGCCAGCAGCTTGGTGACACAGCGGGAGGGCCGTGGTGAGCAGTTCTTC.